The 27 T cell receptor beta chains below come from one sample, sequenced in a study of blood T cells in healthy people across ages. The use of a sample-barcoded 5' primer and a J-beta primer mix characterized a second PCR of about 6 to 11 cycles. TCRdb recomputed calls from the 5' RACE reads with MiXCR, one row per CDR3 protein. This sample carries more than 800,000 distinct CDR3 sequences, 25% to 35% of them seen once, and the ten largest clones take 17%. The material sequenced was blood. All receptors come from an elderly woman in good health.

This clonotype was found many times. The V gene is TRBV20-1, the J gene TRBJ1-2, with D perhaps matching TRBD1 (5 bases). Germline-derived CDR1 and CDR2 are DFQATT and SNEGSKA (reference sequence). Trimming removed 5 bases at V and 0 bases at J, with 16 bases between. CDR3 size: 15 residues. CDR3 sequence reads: CSARPGTVSNYGYTF. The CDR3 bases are TGCAGTGCTCGTCCGGGGACGGTTTCTAACTATGGCTACACCTTC.

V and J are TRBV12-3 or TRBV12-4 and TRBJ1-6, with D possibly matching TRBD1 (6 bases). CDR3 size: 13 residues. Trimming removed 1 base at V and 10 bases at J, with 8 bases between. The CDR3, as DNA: TGTGCCAGCAGTTTAGAGGGGGTCTCACCCCTCCACTTT. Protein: CASSLEGVSPLHF.

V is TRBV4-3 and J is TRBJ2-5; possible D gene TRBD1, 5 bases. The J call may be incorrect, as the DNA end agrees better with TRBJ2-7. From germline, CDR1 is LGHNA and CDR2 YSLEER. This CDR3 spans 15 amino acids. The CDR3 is CASSQDTGRMYEQYF. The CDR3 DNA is TGCGCCAGCAGCCAAGACACAGGACGTATGTACGAGCAGTACTTC.

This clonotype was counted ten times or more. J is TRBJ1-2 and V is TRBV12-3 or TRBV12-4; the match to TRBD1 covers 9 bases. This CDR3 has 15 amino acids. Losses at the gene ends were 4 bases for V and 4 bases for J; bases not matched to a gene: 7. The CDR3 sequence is CASSSGQGTGYGYTF. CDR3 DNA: TGTGCCAGCAGTTCCGGACAGGGGACTGGCTATGGCTACACCTTC.

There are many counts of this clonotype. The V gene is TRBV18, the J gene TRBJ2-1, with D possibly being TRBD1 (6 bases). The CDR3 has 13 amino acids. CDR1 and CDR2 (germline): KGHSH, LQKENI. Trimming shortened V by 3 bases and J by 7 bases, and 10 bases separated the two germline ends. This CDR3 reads CASSPAQGNEQFF. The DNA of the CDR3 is TGTGCCAGCTCACCGGCACAGGGAAATGAGCAGTTCTTC. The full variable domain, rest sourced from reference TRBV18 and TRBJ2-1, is NAGVMQNPRHLVRRRGQEARLRCSPMKGHSHVYWYRQLPEEGLKFMVYLQKENIIDESGMPKERFSAEFPKEGPSILRIQQVVRGDSAAYFCASSPAQGNEQFFGPGTRLTVL.

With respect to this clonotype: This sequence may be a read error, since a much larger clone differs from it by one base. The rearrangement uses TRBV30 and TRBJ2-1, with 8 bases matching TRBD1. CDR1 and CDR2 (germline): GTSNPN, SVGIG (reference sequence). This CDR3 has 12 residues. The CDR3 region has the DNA TGTGCCCGGAGGGGGGCCGGGACAGGGCAGTTCTTC. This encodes CARRGAGTGQFF.

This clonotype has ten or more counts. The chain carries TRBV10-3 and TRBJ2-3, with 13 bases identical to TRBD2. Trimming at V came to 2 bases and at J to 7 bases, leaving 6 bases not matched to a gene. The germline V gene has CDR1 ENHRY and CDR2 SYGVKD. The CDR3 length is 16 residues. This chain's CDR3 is CAISEGTSGNGNTQYF. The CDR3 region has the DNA TGTGCCATCAGTGAGGGGACTAGCGGGAACGGGAATACGCAGTATTTT.

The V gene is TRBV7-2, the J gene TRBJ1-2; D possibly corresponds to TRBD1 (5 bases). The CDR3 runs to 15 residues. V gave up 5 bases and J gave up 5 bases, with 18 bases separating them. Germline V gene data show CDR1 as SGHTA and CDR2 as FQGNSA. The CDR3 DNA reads TGTGCCAGCAGCCCAACTCGGGACGCCGGTTATGGCTACACCTTC. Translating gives CASSPTRDAGYGYTF.

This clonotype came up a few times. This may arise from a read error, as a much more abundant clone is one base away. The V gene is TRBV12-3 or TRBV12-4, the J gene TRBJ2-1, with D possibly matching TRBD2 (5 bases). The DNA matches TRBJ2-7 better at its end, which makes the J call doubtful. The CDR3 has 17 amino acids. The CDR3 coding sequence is TGTGCCAGCAGTTTGCGGGTAGGTGGGAGCTCCTACAATGAGCAGTACTTC. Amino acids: CASSLRVGGSSYNEQYF.

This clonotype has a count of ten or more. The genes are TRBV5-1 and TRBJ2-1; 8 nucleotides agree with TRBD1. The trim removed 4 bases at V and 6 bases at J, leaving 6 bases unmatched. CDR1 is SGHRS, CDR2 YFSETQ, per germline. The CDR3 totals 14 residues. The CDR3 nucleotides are TGCGCCAGCAGCGTGGACAGGGAAGGCAATGAGCAGTTCTTC. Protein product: CASSVDREGNEQFF.

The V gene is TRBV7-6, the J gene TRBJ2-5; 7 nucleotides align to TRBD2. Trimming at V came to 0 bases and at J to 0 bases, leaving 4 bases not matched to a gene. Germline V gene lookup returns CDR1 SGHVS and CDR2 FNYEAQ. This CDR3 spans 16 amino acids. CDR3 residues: CASSLALAVYQETQYF. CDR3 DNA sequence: TGTGCCAGCAGCTTAGCCCTAGCGGTGTACCAAGAGACCCAGTACTTC.

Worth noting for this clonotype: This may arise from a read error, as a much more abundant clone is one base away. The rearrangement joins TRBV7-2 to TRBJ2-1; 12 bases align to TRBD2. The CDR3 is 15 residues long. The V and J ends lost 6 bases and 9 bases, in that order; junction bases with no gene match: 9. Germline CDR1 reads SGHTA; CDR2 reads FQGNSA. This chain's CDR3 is CASSLALAGGGEQFF. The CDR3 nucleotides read TGTGCCAGCAGTCTCGCCCTAGCGGGGGGGGGTGAGCAGTTCTTC. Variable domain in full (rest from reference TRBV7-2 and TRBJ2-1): GAGVSQSPSNKVTEKGKDVELRCDPISGHTALYWYRQSLGQGLEFLIYFQGNSAPDKSGLPSDRFSAERTGGSVSTLTIQRTQQEDSAVYLCASSLALAGGGEQFFGPGTRLTVL.

DNA for the CDR3: TGTGCCAGCAGTTACTCGATCCTGGGGACTGGAAACACCATATATTTT. Amino acid sequence: CASSYSILGTGNTIYF. V gene TRBV6-6 combines with J gene TRBJ1-3; D is unclear. Germline CDR1 is MNHNY and CDR2 is SVGAGI (reference sequence). Trimming took off 0 bases at V and 2 bases at J, with 11 bases between the two ends. The CDR3 extends over 16 amino acids.

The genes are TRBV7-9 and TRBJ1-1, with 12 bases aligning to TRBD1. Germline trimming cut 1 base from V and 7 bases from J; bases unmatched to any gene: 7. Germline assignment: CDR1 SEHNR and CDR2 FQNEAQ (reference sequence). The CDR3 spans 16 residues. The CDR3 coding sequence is TGTGCCAGCAGCTTAGATAGAGGGACAGGGGGCGGTGAAGCTTTCTTT. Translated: CASSLDRGTGGGEAFF. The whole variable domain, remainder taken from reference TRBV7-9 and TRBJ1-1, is DTGVSQNPRHKITKRGQNVTFRCDPISEHNRLYWYRQTLGQGPEFLTYFQNEAQLEKSRLLSDRFSAERPKGSFSTLEIQRTEQGDSAMYLCASSLDRGTGGGEAFFGQGTRLTVV.

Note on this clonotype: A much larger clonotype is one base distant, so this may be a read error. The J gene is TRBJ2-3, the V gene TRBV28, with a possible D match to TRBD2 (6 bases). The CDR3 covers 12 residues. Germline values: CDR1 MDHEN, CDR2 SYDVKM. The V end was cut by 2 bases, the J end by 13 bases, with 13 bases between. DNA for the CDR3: TGTGCCAGCAGTTTAAGTGGGGGGACGAAGTATTTT. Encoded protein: CASSLSGGTKYF.

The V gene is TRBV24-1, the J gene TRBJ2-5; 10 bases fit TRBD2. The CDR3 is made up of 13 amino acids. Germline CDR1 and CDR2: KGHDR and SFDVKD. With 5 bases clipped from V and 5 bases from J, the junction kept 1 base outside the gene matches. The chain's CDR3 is CATSASGSETQYF. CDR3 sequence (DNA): TGTGCCACCAGTGCTAGCGGGAGTGAGACCCAGTACTTC.

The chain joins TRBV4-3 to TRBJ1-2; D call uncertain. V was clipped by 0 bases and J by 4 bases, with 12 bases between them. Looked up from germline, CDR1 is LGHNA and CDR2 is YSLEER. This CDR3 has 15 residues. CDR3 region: CASSQEGSPPYGYTF. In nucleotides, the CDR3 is TGCGCCAGCAGCCAAGAGGGGAGCCCCCCCTATGGCTACACCTTC.

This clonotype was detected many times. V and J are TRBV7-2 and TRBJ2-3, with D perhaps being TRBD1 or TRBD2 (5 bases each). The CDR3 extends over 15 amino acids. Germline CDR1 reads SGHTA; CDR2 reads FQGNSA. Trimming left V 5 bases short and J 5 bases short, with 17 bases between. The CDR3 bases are TGTGCCAGCAGCATCGGAGAGGGGACGGGAGATACGCAGTATTTT. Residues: CASSIGEGTGDTQYF. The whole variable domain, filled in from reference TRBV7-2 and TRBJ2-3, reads GAGVSQSPSNKVTEKGKDVELRCDPISGHTALYWYRQSLGQGLEFLIYFQGNSAPDKSGLPSDRFSAERTGGSVSTLTIQRTQQEDSAVYLCASSIGEGTGDTQYFGPGTRLTVL.

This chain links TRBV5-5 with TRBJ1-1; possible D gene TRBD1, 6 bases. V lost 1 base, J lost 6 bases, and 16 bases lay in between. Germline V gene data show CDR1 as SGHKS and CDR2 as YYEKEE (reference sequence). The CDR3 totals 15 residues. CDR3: CASSLSVNRVSEAFF. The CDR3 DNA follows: TGTGCCAGCAGCTTGTCGGTGAACAGGGTCTCTGAAGCTTTCTTT.

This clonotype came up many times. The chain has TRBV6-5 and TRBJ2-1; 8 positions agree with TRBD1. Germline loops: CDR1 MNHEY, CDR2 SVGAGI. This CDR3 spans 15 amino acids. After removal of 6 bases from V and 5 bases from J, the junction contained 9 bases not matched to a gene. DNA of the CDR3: TGTGCCAGCAGCCCCGACAGGGGTTACAACAATGAGCAGTTCTTC. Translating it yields CASSPDRGYNNEQFF.

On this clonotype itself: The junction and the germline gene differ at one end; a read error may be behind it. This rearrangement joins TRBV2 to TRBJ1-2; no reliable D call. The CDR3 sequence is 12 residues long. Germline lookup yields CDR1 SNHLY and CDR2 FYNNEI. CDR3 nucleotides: TGTACCAGCAGTGGACGGAACTATGGCTACACCTTC. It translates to CTSSGRNYGYTF.

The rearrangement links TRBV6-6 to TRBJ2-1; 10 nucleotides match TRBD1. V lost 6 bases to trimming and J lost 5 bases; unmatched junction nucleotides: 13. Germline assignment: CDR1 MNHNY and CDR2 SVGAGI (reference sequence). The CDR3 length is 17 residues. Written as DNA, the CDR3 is TGTGCCAGCAGATTGACAGGGGGCGATCTCGTCGACAATGAGCAGTTCTTC. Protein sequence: CASRLTGGDLVDNEQFF.

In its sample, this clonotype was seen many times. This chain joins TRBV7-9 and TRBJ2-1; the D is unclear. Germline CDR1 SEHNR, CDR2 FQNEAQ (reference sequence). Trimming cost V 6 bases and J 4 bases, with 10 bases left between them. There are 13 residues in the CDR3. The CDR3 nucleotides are TGTGCCAGCAGTCCCACTACATACAATGAGCAGTTCTTC. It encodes CASSPTTYNEQFF.

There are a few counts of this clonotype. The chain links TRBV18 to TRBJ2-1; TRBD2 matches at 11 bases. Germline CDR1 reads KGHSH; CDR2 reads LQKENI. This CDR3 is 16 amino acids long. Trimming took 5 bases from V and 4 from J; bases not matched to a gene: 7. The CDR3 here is CASSSGTSGVYNEQFF. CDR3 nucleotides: TGTGCCAGCTCATCCGGGACTAGCGGAGTTTACAATGAGCAGTTCTTC. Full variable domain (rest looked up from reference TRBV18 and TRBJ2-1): NAGVMQNPRHLVRRRGQEARLRCSPMKGHSHVYWYRQLPEEGLKFMVYLQKENIIDESGMPKERFSAEFPKEGPSILRIQQVVRGDSAAYFCASSSGTSGVYNEQFFGPGTRLTVL.

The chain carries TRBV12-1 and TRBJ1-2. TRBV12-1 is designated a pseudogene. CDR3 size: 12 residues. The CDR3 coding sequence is TGTGCCAGCAGCTCCGTCTACTCTGGCTACACCTTC. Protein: CASSSVYSGYTF.

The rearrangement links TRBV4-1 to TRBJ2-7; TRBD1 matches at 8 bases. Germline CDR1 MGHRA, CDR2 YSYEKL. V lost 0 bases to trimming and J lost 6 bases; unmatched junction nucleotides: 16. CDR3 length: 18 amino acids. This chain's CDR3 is CASSQERARGRTGGEQYF. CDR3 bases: TGCGCCAGCAGCCAAGAACGGGCCAGGGGGCGGACCGGAGGCGAGCAGTACTTC.

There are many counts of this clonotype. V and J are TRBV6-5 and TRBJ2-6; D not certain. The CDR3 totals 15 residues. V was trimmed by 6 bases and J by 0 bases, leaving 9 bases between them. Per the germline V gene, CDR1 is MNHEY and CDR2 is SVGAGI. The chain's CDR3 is CASSRDNSGANVLTF. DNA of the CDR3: TGTGCCAGCAGCCGAGACAACTCTGGGGCCAACGTCCTGACTTTC.